This T cell receptor beta chain was sequenced during a study of a mutant IDH1 vaccine in newly diagnosed glioma. Whole-study context: Previous treatment comprised radiotherapy, temozolomide, or both, mostly both. Study-level points and caveats: There seemed to be no relation between pseudoprogression and changes in top peripheral T cell clonotypes. Immune responses arising from the vaccine appeared in about 92% of patients.

The time point: week 5, during vaccination. Each dose delivered 300 ug of mutant IDH1 20-mer peptide subcutaneously with imiquimod. New WHO grade 3 or 4 astrocytomas that were IDH1-mutant and ATRX-lost occurred in the donors. This clone was seen only a few times. Its antigen is as yet unknown. The assay was immunoSEQ multiplex PCR, and TCRdb's table has in-frame clones only and misses some. Of 40,000 to 65,000 clones listed, around 80% were seen once; the top ten hold roughly 1.8%. The germline V gene has CDR1 MGHRA and CDR2 YSYEKL. V lost 2 bases and J 5 bases, leaving 18 bases between the germline ends. The CDR3 consists of 16 residues.

This chain uses TRBV4-1 with TRBJ1-2, with D possibly being TRBD1 (5 bases). The source is a woman aged 40 to 49 with glioma. The sample in question was PBMCs, obtained from a glioma patient whose treatment included an IDH1 peptide vaccine. The CDR3 reads CASSQRPQGSPYGYTF. CDR3 in DNA: TGCGCCAGCAGCCAAAGACCTCAGGGTAGCCCATATGGCTACACCTTC.